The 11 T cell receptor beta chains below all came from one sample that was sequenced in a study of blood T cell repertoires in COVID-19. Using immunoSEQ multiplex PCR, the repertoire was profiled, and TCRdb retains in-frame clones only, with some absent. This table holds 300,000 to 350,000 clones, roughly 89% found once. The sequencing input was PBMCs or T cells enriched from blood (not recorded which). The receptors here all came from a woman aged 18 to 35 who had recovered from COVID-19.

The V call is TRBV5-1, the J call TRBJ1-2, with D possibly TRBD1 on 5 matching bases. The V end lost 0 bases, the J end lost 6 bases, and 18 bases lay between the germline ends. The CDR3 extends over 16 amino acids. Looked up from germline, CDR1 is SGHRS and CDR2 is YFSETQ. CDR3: CASSLEGGGGSHGYTF. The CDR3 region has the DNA TGCGCCAGCAGCTTGGAAGGAGGTGGGGGGTCCCATGGCTACACCTTC.

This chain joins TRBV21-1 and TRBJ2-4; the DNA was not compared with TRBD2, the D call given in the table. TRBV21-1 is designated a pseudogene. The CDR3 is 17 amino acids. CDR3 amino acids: CASSKEQEGIAKNIQYF. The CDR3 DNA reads TGTGCCAGCAGCAAAGAGCAGGAGGGGATAGCCAAAAACATTCAGTACTTC.

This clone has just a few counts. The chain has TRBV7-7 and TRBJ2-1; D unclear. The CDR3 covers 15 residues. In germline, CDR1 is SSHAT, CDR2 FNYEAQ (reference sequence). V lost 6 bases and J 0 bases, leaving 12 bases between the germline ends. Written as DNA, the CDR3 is TGTGCCAGCAGTCCCACTCTAAGCTCCTACAATGAGCAGTTCTTC. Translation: CASSPTLSSYNEQFF.

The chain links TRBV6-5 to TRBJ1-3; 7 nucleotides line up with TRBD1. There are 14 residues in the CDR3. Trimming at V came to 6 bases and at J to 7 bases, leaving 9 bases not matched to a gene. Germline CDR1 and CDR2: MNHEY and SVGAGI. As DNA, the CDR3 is TGTGCCAGCAGCCCAGGACAGGAGTTCAACACCATATATTTT. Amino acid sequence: CASSPGQEFNTIYF.

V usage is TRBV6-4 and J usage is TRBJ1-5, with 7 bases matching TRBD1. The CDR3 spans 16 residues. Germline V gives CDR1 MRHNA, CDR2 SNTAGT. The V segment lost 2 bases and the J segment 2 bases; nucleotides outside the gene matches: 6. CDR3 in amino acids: CASSDPTGWGNQPQHF. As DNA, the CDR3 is TGTGCCAGCAGTGACCCGACAGGGTGGGGCAATCAGCCCCAGCATTTT.

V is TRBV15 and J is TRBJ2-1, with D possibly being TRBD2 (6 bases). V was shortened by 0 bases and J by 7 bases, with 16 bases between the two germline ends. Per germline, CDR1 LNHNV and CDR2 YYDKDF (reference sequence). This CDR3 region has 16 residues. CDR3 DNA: TGTGCCACCAGCAGAGATCTAGCGACCCGGGCAAATGAGCAGTTCTTC. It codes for CATSRDLATRANEQFF.

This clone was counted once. The chain's CDR3 is CASSSVSTGGYSPLHF. As DNA, the CDR3 is TGCGCCAGCAGCTCGGTTAGCACAGGGGGGTATTCACCCCTCCACTTT. The genes are TRBV5-1 and TRBJ1-6; 8 nucleotides line up with TRBD1. This CDR3 spans 16 amino acids. Germline V gives CDR1 SGHRS, CDR2 YFSETQ. Unmatched junction bases numbered 10, after V lost 3 bases and J lost 8 bases.

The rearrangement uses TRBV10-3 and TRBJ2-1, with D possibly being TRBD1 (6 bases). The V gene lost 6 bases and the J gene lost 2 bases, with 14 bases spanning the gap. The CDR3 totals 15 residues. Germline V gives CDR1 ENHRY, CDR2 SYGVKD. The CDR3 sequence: CAIREGQIAYNEQFF. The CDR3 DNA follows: TGTGCCATCAGGGAAGGACAGATAGCCTACAATGAGCAGTTCTTC.

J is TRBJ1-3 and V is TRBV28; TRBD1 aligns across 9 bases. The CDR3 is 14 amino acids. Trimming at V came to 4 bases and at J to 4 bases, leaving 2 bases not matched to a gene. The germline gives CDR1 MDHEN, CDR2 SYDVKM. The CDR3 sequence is CASSWTGVGNTIYF. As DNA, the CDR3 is TGTGCCAGCAGTTGGACAGGGGTCGGAAACACCATATATTTT.

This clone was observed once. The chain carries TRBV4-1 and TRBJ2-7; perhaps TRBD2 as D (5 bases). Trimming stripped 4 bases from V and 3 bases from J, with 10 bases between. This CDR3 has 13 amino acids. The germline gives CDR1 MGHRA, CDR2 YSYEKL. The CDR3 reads CASSPSEGYEQYF. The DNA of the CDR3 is TGCGCCAGCAGCCCCAGTGAGGGCTACGAGCAGTACTTC.

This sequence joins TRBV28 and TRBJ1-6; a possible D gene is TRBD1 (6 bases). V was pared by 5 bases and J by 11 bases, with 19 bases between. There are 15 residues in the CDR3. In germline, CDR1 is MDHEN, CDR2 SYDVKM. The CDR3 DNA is TGTGCCAGCAGTACAGGACTAGGCGGGGGGCCACCCCTCCACTTT. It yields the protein CASSTGLGGGPPLHF.